One sample yielded the 14 T cell receptor beta chains listed below, sequenced in a study of blood T cell repertoires in COVID-19. Libraries were prepared by immunoSEQ multiplex PCR; TCRdb keeps only in-frame clonotypes and omits some of them. The sample includes 240,000 or so clones, under 85% of them seen just once. Sample: peripheral blood. These receptors originate from a man between 25 and 39 years old who had recovered from COVID-19.

V and J are TRBV5-1 and TRBJ2-7, with TRBD1 identical over 8 bases. With V trimmed by 0 bases and J by 4 bases, 6 bases remained unmatched. Germline lookup yields CDR1 SGHRS and CDR2 YFSETQ. The CDR3 is 15 residues long. The CDR3 reads CASSLAPGQAYEQYV. CDR3 DNA sequence: TGCGCCAGCAGCTTGGCGCCGGGACAGGCGTACGAGCAGTACGTC.

The CDR3 nucleotides are TGTGCCAGCAGCCCCTTAACAGGGCCCTACAATGAGCAGTTCTTC. Its translation is CASSPLTGPYNEQFF. The chain employs TRBV3-1 (or the pseudogene TRBV3-2) and TRBJ2-1, with D perhaps TRBD1 (6 bases). The CDR3 is made up of 15 amino acids. The ends were cut back, 4 bases at V and 2 bases at J, with 12 bases in the middle. From germline, CDR1 is LGHDT and CDR2 YNNKEL (reference sequence).

A single count supports this clone. V usage is TRBV10-3 and J usage is TRBJ1-1; D gene ambiguous. Per germline, CDR1 ENHRY and CDR2 SYGVKD. The CDR3 runs 13 residues. V was shortened by 1 base and J by 8 bases, with 11 bases between the two germline ends. CDR3 sequence: CAISELVGTEAFF. The DNA of the CDR3 is TGTGCCATCAGTGAGTTGGTCGGTACGGAAGCTTTCTTT.

This chain connects TRBV19 to TRBJ2-1; TRBD1 is a possible D gene (6 bases). Germline CDR1 reads LNHDA; CDR2 reads SQIVND (reference sequence). The CDR3 contains 12 residues. Trimming removed 4 bases from V and 8 bases from J, with 9 bases in between. This CDR3 reads CASSSRGDEQFF. The CDR3 DNA sequence: TGTGCCAGTAGTAGCAGGGGTGATGAGCAGTTCTTC.

The chain links TRBV7-8 to TRBJ2-7, with D hard to call. The CDR3 totals 11 residues. Germline lookup yields CDR1 SGHVS and CDR2 FQNEAQ. The V end was cut by 5 bases, the J end by 5 bases, with 7 bases between. DNA of the CDR3: TGTGCCAGCAGCCCGAGCCACGAGCAGTACTTC. This encodes CASSPSHEQYF. The full variable domain, its missing parts supplied by reference TRBV7-8 and TRBJ2-7, is GAGVSQSPRYKVAKRGQDVALRCDPISGHVSLFWYQQALGQGPEFLTYFQNEAQLDKSGLPSDRFFAERPEGSVSTLKIQRTQQEDSAVYLCASSPSHEQYFGPGTRLTVT.

CDR3 loop: CASSSTGVGTEAFF. Here the CDR3 DNA reads TGTGCCAGCAGCTCGACAGGGGTCGGCACTGAAGCTTTCTTT. V and J are TRBV3-1 (or the pseudogene TRBV3-2) and TRBJ1-1, with 8 bases identical to TRBD1. With 5 bases clipped from V and 4 bases from J, the junction kept 6 bases outside the gene matches. The CDR3 has 14 residues. Germline-derived CDR1 and CDR2 are LGHDT and YNNKEL (reference sequence).

V is TRBV11-2 and J is TRBJ1-2, with D unresolved. The germline V gene has CDR1 SGHAT and CDR2 FQNNGV. The CDR3 runs 13 residues. V lost 0 bases and J lost 4, with 6 bases in between. The CDR3 region is CASSLDNSYGYTF. CDR3 nucleotide sequence: TGTGCCAGCAGCTTAGATAACAGCTATGGCTACACCTTC.

The rearrangement joins TRBV5-1 to TRBJ2-7; 8 bases line up with TRBD2. With 4 bases clipped from V and 2 bases from J, the junction kept 5 bases outside the gene matches. The CDR3 loop spans 14 amino acids. Germline assignment: CDR1 SGHRS and CDR2 YFSETQ. DNA for the CDR3: TGCGCCAGCAGCGTGGGGACTAGAGCCTACGAGCAGTACTTC. Amino acids: CASSVGTRAYEQYF.

This clone has at least ten counts. The chain uses TRBV7-9 and TRBJ1-1, with unresolved D. In germline, CDR1 is SEHNR, CDR2 FQNEAQ (reference sequence). Trimming left V 5 bases short and J 0 bases short, with 10 bases between. The CDR3 spans 14 residues. The CDR3: CASSVQHLNTEAFF. Here the CDR3 DNA reads TGTGCCAGCAGCGTACAACATTTGAACACTGAAGCTTTCTTT.

The CDR3 loop is CASQTGALSPLHF. The CDR3 DNA follows: TGTGCCAGTCAGACAGGGGCCCTCTCACCCCTCCACTTT. This chain joins TRBV19 and TRBJ1-6; 8 bases agree with TRBD1. The CDR3 is 13 amino acids. Losses at the gene ends were 8 bases for V and 10 bases for J; bases not matched to a gene: 7. The germline V gene encodes CDR1 LNHDA and CDR2 SQIVND (reference sequence).

The V and J genes are TRBV7-8 and TRBJ1-2; D unresolved. Trimming cost V 2 bases and J 1 base, with 14 bases left between them. Germline assignment: CDR1 SGHVS and CDR2 FQNEAQ. The CDR3 sequence is 16 residues long. In nucleotides, the CDR3 is TGTGCCAGCAGCTTAAATTCCAGAGACTTTAACTATGGCTACACCTTC. Translating it yields CASSLNSRDFNYGYTF.

V is TRBV18 and J is TRBJ1-6; TRBD1 might be the D (5 bases). The CDR3 has 14 residues. Deletions cut 3 bases from V and 6 bases from J, with 9 bases between. Germline values: CDR1 KGHSH, CDR2 LQKENI. The CDR3 DNA sequence: TGTGCCAGCTCACCTCAGGGCGGTAATTCACCCCTCCACTTT. It codes for CASSPQGGNSPLHF.

Notes on this clone: Other DNA variants within this sample encode the same CDR3. The J gene is TRBJ1-1, the V gene TRBV5-1; D is uncertain. CDR1 and CDR2 (germline): SGHRS, YFSETQ. V lost 0 bases to trimming and J lost 0 bases, with 3 bases between them. The CDR3 loop spans 13 amino acids. The CDR3 DNA is TGCGCCAGCAGCTTGGCGGTGAACACTGAAGCTTTCTTT. The encoded protein is CASSLAVNTEAFF.

CDR3 loop: CASSSEPRVSYEQYF. In nucleotides, the CDR3 is TGTGCCAGCAGCTCAGAACCCCGGGTTTCCTACGAGCAGTACTTC. This chain connects TRBV7-8 to TRBJ2-7; D call uncertain. The ends were cut back, 4 bases at V and 1 base at J, with 14 bases in the middle. This CDR3 spans 15 amino acids. CDR1 and CDR2 (germline): SGHVS, FQNEAQ.